A selection of T cell receptor beta chains follows, all from one sample in a study of chemoradiotherapy in HPV16-positive cancers. Here immunoSEQ multiplex PCR was the method, and the copy in TCRdb shows in-frame clones only, minus some. This table has about 2,000 clones, approximately 80% appearing once. Sequencing was performed on tumor tissue, taken from a patient who underwent chemoradiotherapy. The receptors were gathered from a human donor with HPV-associated anogenital cancer. Both conserved end residues are trimmed from each CDR3. Each record gives: J gene, V gene, D gene, CDR3 protein. D genes are given only for firm matches.

TRBJ2-1	TRBV5-1	TRBD2	ASSLVGTSGEQF
TRBJ2-7	TRBV5-1	NA	ASSWALGDFSYEQY
TRBJ2-6	TRBV2	NA	ASTPAYSGANVLT
TRBJ1-4	TRBV7-9	NA	ASTGGAKGEKLF
TRBJ2-2	TRBV21-1	NA	ASSKVHRGNTGELF
TRBJ2-7	TRBV30	TRBD2	AWSVGGNEQY
TRBJ1-2	TRBV5-1	NA	ASSPDQLNYGYT
TRBJ2-7	TRBV6-1	NA	ASSEREAGAYEQY
TRBJ2-7	TRBV7-9	NA	ASSHNNRAYEQY
TRBJ1-3	TRBV9	TRBD1	ASSVAGGTASSGNTIY
TRBJ1-3	TRBV18	NA	ASSPMNKDSSGNTIY
TRBJ2-3	TRBV5-1	NA	ASSTGHTLQETDTQY
TRBJ1-2	TRBV30	NA	AWRSRVRGANYGYT
TRBJ2-7	TRBV5-5	NA	ASSLASTITYEQY
TRBJ1-2	TRBV6-1	NA	ASFGQGLSYT
TRBJ2-7	TRBV1	NA	TSSQDIRLAGVYEQY
TRBJ1-5	TRBV19	NA	ASSIFRQPQH
TRBJ1-3	TRBV27	TRBD1	ASKPGQTLSGNTIY
TRBJ2-6	TRBV19	TRBD1	ASSADRTSGANVLT
TRBJ1-1	TRBV30	NA	AWSVRVNTEAF
TRBJ1-2	TRBV28	TRBD1	ASSFRQGVNYGYT
TRBJ2-4	TRBV9	NA	ASSPRGRRQDIQY
TRBJ1-2	TRBV19	TRBD1	ASSVGTGLIYT
TRBJ2-2	TRBV18	NA	ASSPVVPGELF
TRBJ1-2	TRBV6-5	TRBD1	ASSQGTAVGYGYT
TRBJ2-5	TRBV18	NA	ASSPQGAGGETQY
TRBJ1-5	TRBV5-5	NA	ASSLALLAGQPQH